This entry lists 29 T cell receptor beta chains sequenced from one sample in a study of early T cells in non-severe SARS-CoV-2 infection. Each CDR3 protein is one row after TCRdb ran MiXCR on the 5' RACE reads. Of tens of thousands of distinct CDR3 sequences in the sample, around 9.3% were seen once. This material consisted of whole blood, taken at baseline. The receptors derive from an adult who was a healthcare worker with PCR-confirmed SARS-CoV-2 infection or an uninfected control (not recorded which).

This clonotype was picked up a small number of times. The chain's CDR3 is CASSSPGLAGSYEQYF. DNA of the CDR3: TGTGCCAGCAGTTCCCCCGGACTAGCGGGTTCCTACGAGCAGTACTTC. This rearrangement joins TRBV6-6 to TRBJ2-7, with 11 bases identical to TRBD2. Germline loops: CDR1 MNHNY, CDR2 SVGAGI (reference sequence). The ends lost 4 bases at V and 1 base at J; junction bases unmatched: 6. The CDR3 is 16 amino acids.

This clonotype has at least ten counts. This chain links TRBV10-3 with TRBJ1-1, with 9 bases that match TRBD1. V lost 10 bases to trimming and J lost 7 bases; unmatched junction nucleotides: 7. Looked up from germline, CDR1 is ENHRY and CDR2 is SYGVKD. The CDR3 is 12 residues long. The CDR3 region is CATQTGGFEAFF. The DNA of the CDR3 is TGTGCCACCCAGACAGGGGGGTTTGAAGCTTTCTTT.

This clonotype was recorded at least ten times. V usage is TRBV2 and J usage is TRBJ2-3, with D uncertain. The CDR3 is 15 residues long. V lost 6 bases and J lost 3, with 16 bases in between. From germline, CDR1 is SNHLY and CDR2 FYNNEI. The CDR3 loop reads CASRKGRIGTDTQYF. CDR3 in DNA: TGTGCCAGCAGGAAGGGCCGAATTGGGACAGATACGCAGTATTTT. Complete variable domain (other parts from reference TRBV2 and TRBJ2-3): EPEVTQTPSHQVTQMGQEVILRCVPISNHLYFYWYRQILGQKVEFLVSFYNNEISEKSEIFDDQFSVERPDGSNFTLKIRSTKLEDSAMYFCASRKGRIGTDTQYFGPGTRLTVL.

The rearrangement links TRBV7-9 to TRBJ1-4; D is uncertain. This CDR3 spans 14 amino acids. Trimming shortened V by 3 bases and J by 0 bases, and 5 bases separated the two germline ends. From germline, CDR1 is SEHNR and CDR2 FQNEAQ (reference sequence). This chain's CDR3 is CASSFQATNEKLFF. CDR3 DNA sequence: TGTGCCAGCAGCTTTCAGGCAACTAATGAAAAACTGTTTTTT.

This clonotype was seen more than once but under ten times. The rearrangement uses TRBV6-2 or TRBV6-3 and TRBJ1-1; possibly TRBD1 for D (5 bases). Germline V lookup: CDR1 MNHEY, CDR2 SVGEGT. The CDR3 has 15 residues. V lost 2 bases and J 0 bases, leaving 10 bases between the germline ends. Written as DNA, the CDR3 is TGTGCCAGCAGTTACCCGACAGCTCTGAACACTGAAGCTTTCTTT. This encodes CASSYPTALNTEAFF.

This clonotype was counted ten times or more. In DNA form, the CDR3 reads TGTGCCAGCAGCTTTCAGGGGGCGCCCCCTTACGAGCAGTACTTC. Its translation: CASSFQGAPPYEQYF. V is TRBV5-4 and J is TRBJ2-7, with 8 bases fitting TRBD1. This CDR3 region has 15 residues. Germline V CDR1 and CDR2: SGHNT, YYREEE (reference sequence). V trimming: 2 bases; J trimming: 4 bases; junction bases outside the gene matches: 8. Filled out from reference TRBV5-4 and TRBJ2-7, the complete variable domain reads ETGVTQSPTHLIKTRGQQVTLRCSSQSGHNTVSWYQQALGQGPQFIFQYYREEENGRGNFPPRFSGLQFPNYSSELNVNALELDDSALYLCASSFQGAPPYEQYFGPGTRLTVT.

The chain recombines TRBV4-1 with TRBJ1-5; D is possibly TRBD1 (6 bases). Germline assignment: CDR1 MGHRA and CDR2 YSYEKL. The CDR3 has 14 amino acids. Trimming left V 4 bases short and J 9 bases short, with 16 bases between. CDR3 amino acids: CASSPQSGARPQHF. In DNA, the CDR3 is TGCGCCAGCAGCCCCCAATCGGGGGCTCGGCCCCAGCATTTT.

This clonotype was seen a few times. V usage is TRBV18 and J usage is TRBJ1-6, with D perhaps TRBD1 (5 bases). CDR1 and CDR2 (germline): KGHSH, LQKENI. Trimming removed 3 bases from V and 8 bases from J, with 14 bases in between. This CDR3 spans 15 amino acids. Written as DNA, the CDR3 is TGTGCCAGCTCACCTCTGGCAGGGACGGATTCACCCCTCCACTTT. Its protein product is CASSPLAGTDSPLHF.

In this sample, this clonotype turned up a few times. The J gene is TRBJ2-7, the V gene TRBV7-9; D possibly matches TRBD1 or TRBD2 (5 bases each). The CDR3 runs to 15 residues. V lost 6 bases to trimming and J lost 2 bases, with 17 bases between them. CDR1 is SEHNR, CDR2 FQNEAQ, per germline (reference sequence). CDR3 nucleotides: TGTGCCAGCAGGTCAGCCGGGGCCCCAACCTACGAGCAGTACTTC. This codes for CASRSAGAPTYEQYF.

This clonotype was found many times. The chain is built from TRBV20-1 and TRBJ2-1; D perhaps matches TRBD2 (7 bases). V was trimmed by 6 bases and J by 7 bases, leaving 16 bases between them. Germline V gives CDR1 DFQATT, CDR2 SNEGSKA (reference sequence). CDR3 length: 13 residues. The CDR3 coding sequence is TGCAGTGCCTATTACGGGGGGCTAAATGAGCAGTTCTTC. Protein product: CSAYYGGLNEQFF.

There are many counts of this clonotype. The CDR3 region is CASSPRLGGTGELFF. In DNA, the CDR3 is TGTGCCAGCTCACCAAGGCTAGGAGGGACCGGGGAGCTGTTTTTT. The rearrangement uses TRBV18 and TRBJ2-2; a weak D match, TRBD2 (6 bases). This CDR3 has 15 amino acids. Between the trimmed V and J ends, which lost 2 bases and 5 bases, there was a span of 12 bases. CDR1 and CDR2 (germline): KGHSH, LQKENI.

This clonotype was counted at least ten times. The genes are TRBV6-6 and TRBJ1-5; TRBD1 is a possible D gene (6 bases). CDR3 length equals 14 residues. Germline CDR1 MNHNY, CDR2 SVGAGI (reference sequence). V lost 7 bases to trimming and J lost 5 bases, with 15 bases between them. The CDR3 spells CASTIGGADQPQHF. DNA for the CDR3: TGTGCCAGCACCATCGGGGGGGCTGATCAGCCCCAGCATTTT.

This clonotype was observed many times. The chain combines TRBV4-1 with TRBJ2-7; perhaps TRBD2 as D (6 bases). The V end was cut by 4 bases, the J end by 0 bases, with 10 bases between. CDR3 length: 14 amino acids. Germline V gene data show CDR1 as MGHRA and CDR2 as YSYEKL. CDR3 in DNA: TGCGCCAGCAGCCCCACGGGAGCCTCCTACGAGCAGTACTTC. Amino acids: CASSPTGASYEQYF.

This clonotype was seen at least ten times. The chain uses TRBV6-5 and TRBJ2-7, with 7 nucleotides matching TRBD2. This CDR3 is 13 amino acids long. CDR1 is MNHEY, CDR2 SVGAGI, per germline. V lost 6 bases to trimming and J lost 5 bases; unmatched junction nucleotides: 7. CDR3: CASSPGLQDEQYF. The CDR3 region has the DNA TGTGCCAGCAGCCCGGGACTACAGGACGAGCAGTACTTC.

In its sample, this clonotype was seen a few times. The CDR3 spells CASSQDRGGFRTDTQYF. The CDR3 DNA sequence: TGTGCCAGCAGCCAAGATCGCGGGGGGTTTCGCACAGATACGCAGTATTTT. The chain carries TRBV14 and TRBJ2-3; 8 nucleotides line up with TRBD2. The germline CDR1 and CDR2 sequences are SGHDN and FVKESK. The CDR3 is made up of 17 amino acids. Trimming took 0 bases from V and 1 from J; bases not matched to a gene: 6.

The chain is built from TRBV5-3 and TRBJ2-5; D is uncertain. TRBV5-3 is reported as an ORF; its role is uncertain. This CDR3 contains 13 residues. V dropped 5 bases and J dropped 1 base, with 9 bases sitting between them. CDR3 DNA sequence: TGTGCCAGAAGATTCCACAGCCAAGAGACCCAGTACTTC. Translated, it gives CARRFHSQETQYF.

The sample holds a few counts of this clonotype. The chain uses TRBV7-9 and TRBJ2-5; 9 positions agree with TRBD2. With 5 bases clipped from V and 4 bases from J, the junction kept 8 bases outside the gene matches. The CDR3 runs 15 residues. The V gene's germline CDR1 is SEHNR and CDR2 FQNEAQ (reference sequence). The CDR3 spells CASSAGSGSAETQYF. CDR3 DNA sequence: TGTGCCAGCAGCGCTGGTAGCGGGAGCGCAGAGACCCAGTACTTC.

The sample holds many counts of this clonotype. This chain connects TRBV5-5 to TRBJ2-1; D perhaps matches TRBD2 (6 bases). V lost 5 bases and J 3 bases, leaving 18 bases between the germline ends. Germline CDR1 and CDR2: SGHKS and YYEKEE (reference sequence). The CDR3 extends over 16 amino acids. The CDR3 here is CASSNRPLGGYNEQFF. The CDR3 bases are TGTGCCAGCAGTAATCGACCCCTCGGGGGCTACAATGAGCAGTTCTTC.

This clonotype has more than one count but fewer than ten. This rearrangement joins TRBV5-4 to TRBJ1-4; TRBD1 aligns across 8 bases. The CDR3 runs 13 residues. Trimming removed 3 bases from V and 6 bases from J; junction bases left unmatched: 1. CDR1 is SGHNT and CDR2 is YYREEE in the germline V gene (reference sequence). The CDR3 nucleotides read TGTGCCAGCAGCTCGGACAGGGATGAAAAACTGTTTTTT. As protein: CASSSDRDEKLFF.

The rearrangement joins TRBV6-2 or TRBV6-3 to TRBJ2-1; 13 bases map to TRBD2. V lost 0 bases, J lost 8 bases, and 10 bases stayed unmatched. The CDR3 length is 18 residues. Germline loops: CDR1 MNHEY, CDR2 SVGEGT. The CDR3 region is CASSYSGVTSGREDEQFF. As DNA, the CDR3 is TGTGCCAGCAGTTACTCCGGTGTAACTAGCGGGAGGGAAGATGAGCAGTTCTTC.

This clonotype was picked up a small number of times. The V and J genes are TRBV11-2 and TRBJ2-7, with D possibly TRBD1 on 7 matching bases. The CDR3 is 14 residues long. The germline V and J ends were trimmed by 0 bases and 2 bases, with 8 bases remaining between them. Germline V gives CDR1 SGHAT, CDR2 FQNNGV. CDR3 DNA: TGTGCCAGCAGCTTAGACAGGGGGGCCTACGAGCAGTACTTC. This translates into CASSLDRGAYEQYF. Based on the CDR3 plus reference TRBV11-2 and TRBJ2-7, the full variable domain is EAGVAQSPRYKIIEKRQSVAFWCNPISGHATLYWYQQILGQGPKLLIQFQNNGVVDDSQLPKDRFSAERLKGVDSTLKIQPAKLEDSAVYLCASSLDRGAYEQYFGPGTRLTVT.

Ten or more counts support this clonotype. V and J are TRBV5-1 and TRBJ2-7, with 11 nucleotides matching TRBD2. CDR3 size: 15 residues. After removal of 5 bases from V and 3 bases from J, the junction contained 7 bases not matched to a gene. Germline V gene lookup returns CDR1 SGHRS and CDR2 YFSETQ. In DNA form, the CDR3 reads TGCGCCAGCAGTATAGGGACTAGCGGCCTCTACGAGCAGTACTTC. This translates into CASSIGTSGLYEQYF.

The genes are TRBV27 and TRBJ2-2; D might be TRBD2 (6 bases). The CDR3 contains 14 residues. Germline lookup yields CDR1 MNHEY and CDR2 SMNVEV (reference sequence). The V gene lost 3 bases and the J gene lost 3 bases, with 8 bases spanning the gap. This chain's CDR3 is CASSFGTYTGELFF. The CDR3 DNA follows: TGTGCCAGCAGTTTTGGGACTTACACCGGGGAGCTGTTTTTT.

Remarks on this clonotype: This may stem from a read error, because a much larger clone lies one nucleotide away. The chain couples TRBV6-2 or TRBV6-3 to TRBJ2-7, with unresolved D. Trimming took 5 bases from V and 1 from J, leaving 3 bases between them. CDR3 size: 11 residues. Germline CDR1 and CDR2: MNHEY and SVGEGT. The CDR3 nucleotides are TGTGCCAGCAGTCAATCCTACGAGCAGTACTTC. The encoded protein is CASSQSYEQYF.

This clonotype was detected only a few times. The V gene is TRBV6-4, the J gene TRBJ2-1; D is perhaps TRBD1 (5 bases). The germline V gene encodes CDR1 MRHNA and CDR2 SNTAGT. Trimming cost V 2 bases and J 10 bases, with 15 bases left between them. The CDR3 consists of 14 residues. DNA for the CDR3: TGTGCCAGCAGTGACAATGGTGACCAGGGAGAGCAGTTCTTC. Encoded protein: CASSDNGDQGEQFF.

This CDR3 is CASSISVAGETQYF. DNA for the CDR3: TGTGCCAGTAGTATATCGGTCGCGGGGGAGACCCAGTACTTC. The rearrangement joins TRBV19 to TRBJ2-5; possible D gene TRBD2, 6 bases. V lost 2 bases, J lost 5 bases, and 12 bases lay in between. Germline V gene lookup returns CDR1 LNHDA and CDR2 SQIVND (reference sequence). The CDR3 is 14 amino acids.

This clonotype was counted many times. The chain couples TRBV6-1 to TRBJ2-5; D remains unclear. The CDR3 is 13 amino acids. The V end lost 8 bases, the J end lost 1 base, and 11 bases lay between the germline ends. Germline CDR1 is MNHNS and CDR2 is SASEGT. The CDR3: CASSLAFQETQYF. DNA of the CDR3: TGTGCCAGCTCCTTGGCGTTCCAAGAGACCCAGTACTTC.

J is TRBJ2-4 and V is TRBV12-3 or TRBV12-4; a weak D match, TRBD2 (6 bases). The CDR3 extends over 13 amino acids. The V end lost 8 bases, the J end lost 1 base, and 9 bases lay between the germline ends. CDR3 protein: CASQEGAKNIQYF. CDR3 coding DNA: TGTGCCAGCCAGGAGGGGGCCAAAAACATTCAGTACTTC.

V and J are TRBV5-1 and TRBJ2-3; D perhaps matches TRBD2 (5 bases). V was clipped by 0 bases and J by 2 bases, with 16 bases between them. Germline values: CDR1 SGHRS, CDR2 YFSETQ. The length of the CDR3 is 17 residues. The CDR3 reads CASSLALDDGNTDTQYF. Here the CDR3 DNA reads TGCGCCAGCAGCTTGGCCCTAGACGACGGGAACACAGATACGCAGTATTTT.